This entry lists 22 T cell receptor beta chains sequenced from one sample in a study of cytomegalovirus exposure and HLA in healthy donors. With 60 Vbeta and 13 Jbeta primers, the PCR was carried out. TCRdb keeps only in-frame clones here, not all; method: immunoSEQ multiplex PCR. This sample yields about 150,000 clones, of which about 8.9% are seen a single time; approximately 1.9% belongs to the top ten. Sequencing was performed on PBMCs. The receptor set was obtained from a man aged 50-59 years in good health and CMV-seronegative.

The V call is TRBV6-5, the J call TRBJ2-7, with a tentative D call TRBD1 (5 bases). The CDR3 has 14 amino acids. From germline, CDR1 is MNHEY and CDR2 SVGAGI. Trimming took off 4 bases at V and 7 bases at J, with 17 bases between the two ends. CDR3: CASSSKYRLEEQYF. The CDR3 DNA follows: TGTGCCAGCAGTTCCAAATACAGGTTAGAAGAGCAGTACTTC.

The chain couples TRBV7-3 to TRBJ1-2; D remains unclear. Trimming shortened V by 0 bases and J by 6 bases, and 8 bases separated the two germline ends. This CDR3 is built from 13 residues. Germline lookup yields CDR1 SGHTA and CDR2 FQGTGA. The CDR3 DNA reads as TGTGCCAGCAGCTTAACGCCATCGGATGGCTACACCTTC. Translating it yields CASSLTPSDGYTF.

The chain carries TRBV5-8 and TRBJ2-7; 7 positions match TRBD2. The CDR3 is 16 amino acids. Trimming took 0 bases from V and 7 from J; bases not matched to a gene: 13. Germline V CDR1 and CDR2: SGHTS, YDEGEE. The CDR3 region is CASSLATGGRVREQYF. CDR3 bases: TGTGCCAGCAGCTTGGCCACGGGGGGACGGGTGCGGGAGCAGTACTTC.

This clone was counted only a few times. This specimen includes other DNA sequences encoding the same CDR3. This chain connects TRBV6-6 to TRBJ2-7; a possible D gene is TRBD2 (6 bases). CDR3 length: 16 residues. With 0 bases removed from V and 3 bases from J, the gap between germline ends came to 15 bases. Germline values: CDR1 MNHNY, CDR2 SVGAGI (reference sequence). CDR3 DNA: TGTGCCAGCAGTTACTCCTATCCCGGGAGAGGCTACGAGCAGTACTTC. Its translation is CASSYSYPGRGYEQYF.

The V and J genes are TRBV18 and TRBJ1-4; 10 bases agree with TRBD1. With V trimmed by 6 bases and J by 5 bases, 3 bases remained unmatched. Germline loops: CDR1 KGHSH, CDR2 LQKENI. There are 14 residues in the CDR3. CDR3 protein: CASSGQGINEKLFF. The CDR3 bases are TGTGCCAGCTCGGGACAGGGGATAAATGAAAAACTGTTTTTT.

This clone has a handful of counts. The chain carries TRBV11-2 and TRBJ1-1, with TRBD1 as a possible D gene (6 bases). Germline CDR1 and CDR2: SGHAT and FQNNGV. This CDR3 is built from 15 residues. Trimming removed 6 bases at V and 3 bases at J, with 17 bases between. CDR3 sequence reads: CASSINREPYTEAFF. CDR3 sequence (DNA): TGTGCCAGCAGTATAAACAGGGAACCTTACACTGAAGCTTTCTTT.

The V and J genes are TRBV5-1 and TRBJ1-5, with 10 bases identical to TRBD1. Trimming at V came to 4 bases and at J to 6 bases, leaving 7 bases not matched to a gene. This CDR3 has 15 amino acids. Per germline, CDR1 SGHRS and CDR2 YFSETQ. This CDR3 is CASSLGQGVAQPQHF. CDR3 coding DNA: TGCGCCAGCAGCCTTGGACAGGGGGTGGCTCAGCCCCAGCATTTT. Full variable domain (outside the CDR3, taken from reference TRBV5-1 and TRBJ1-5): KAGVTQTPRYLIKTRGQQVTLSCSPISGHRSVSWYQQTPGQGLQFLFEYFSETQRNKGNFPGRFSGRQFSNSRSEMNVSTLELGDSALYLCASSLGQGVAQPQHFGDGTRLSIL.

The chain is built from TRBV29-1 and TRBJ2-5; D is possibly TRBD1 (5 bases). The J call may be mistaken, given a closer DNA end match to TRBJ2-7. CDR1 is SQVTM and CDR2 is ANQGSEA in the germline V gene. The CDR3 contains 14 residues. CDR3 loop: CSVVPRARPYEQYF. DNA for the CDR3: TGCAGCGTTGTTCCCAGGGCGAGGCCCTACGAGCAGTACTTC.

This clone came up a few times. J is TRBJ2-5 and V is TRBV4-1; 11 bases are shared with TRBD1. Looked up from germline, CDR1 is MGHRA and CDR2 is YSYEKL. The trim removed 1 base at V and 5 bases at J, leaving 6 bases unmatched. The CDR3 length is 16 residues. CDR3: CASSQVGQGGRETQYF. As DNA, the CDR3 is TGCGCCAGCAGCCAAGTGGGACAGGGGGGGAGGGAGACCCAGTACTTC.

The V call is TRBV6-5, the J call TRBJ1-2; no clear D. The germline gives CDR1 MNHEY, CDR2 SVGAGI. This CDR3 has 14 amino acids. The germline V and J ends were trimmed by 2 bases and 3 bases, with 10 bases remaining between them. CDR3 region: CASSYSKGDYGYTF. The CDR3 bases are TGTGCCAGCAGTTACAGTAAAGGAGACTATGGCTACACCTTC.

This clone showed up just a few times. V and J are TRBV7-3 and TRBJ1-3; tentative D call: TRBD1 (5 bases). The CDR3 covers 18 residues. Per germline, CDR1 SGHTA and CDR2 FQGTGA. Trimming removed 2 bases at V and 0 bases at J, with 17 bases between. The CDR3 sequence is CASSLGFGGLSSGNTIYF. The DNA for the CDR3 is TGTGCCAGCAGCTTAGGGTTCGGGGGATTGAGCTCTGGAAACACCATATATTTT.

This clone was detected a few times. CDR3 DNA sequence: TGTGCCAGCAGTGAAAGGATAGCGGGGGGCAAACACGAGCAGTACTTC. Amino acids: CASSERIAGGKHEQYF. The rearrangement uses TRBV2 and TRBJ2-7; 10 positions match TRBD2. Trimming removed 2 bases from V and 5 bases from J; junction bases left unmatched: 9. In germline, CDR1 is SNHLY, CDR2 FYNNEI. This CDR3 comprises 16 residues.

The chain recombines TRBV9 with TRBJ1-1; weak D call: TRBD1 (5 bases). CDR3 length: 16 residues. Trimming removed 4 bases from V and 4 bases from J, with 20 bases in between. CDR1 is SGDLS, CDR2 YYNGEE, per germline. CDR3 bases: TGTGCCAGCAGCCCGAGAGCGGTGGGGGAGGGCACTGAAGCTTTCTTT. It codes for CASSPRAVGEGTEAFF. Variable domain in full (rest from reference TRBV9 and TRBJ1-1): DSGVTQTPKHLITATGQRVTLRCSPRSGDLSVYWYQQSLDQGLQFLIQYYNGEERAKGNILERFSAQQFPDLHSELNLSSLELGDSALYFCASSPRAVGEGTEAFFGQGTRLTVV.

This chain joins TRBV6-4 and TRBJ2-7, with 7 bases identical to TRBD1. The CDR3 loop spans 15 amino acids. Per the germline V gene, CDR1 is MRHNA and CDR2 is SNTAGT. The junction had 10 bases not matched to a gene; V was cut back by 6 bases and J by 2 bases. Written as DNA, the CDR3 is TGTGCCAGCAGAAACCGCCGGGACAGTGCCTACGAGCAGTACTTC. It specifies CASRNRRDSAYEQYF.

The V gene is TRBV5-5, the J gene TRBJ2-7; D perhaps matches TRBD1 (6 bases). The CDR3 totals 13 residues. Germline lookup yields CDR1 SGHKS and CDR2 YYEKEE (reference sequence). Trimming removed 1 base at V and 2 bases at J, with 7 bases between. CDR3 in DNA: TGTGCCAGCAGCTTGCAGGGGCCCTACGAGCAGTACTTC. It specifies CASSLQGPYEQYF.

The gene calls are TRBV19 and TRBJ2-1, with 8 bases lining up with TRBD2. The CDR3 contains 15 residues. The V segment lost 7 bases and the J segment 4 bases; nucleotides outside the gene matches: 9. The germline CDR1 and CDR2 sequences are LNHDA and SQIVND (reference sequence). The CDR3 loop reads CASIPTSGVYNEQFF. The CDR3 bases are TGTGCCAGTATTCCCACTAGCGGAGTGTACAATGAGCAGTTCTTC. The full variable domain, completed using reference TRBV19 and TRBJ2-1, is DGGITQSPKYLFRKEGQNVTLSCEQNLNHDAMYWYRQDPGQGLRLIYYSQIVNDFQKGDIAEGYSVSREKKESFPLTVTSAQKNPTAFYLCASIPTSGVYNEQFFGPGTRLTVL.

J is TRBJ1-1 and V is TRBV18; no definite D call. V lost 2 bases to trimming and J lost 2 bases, with 9 bases between them. The CDR3 is 14 amino acids. Germline CDR1 and CDR2: KGHSH and LQKENI. CDR3 protein: CASSPIRGNTEAFF. The CDR3 DNA sequence: TGTGCCAGCTCACCAATACGGGGAAACACTGAAGCTTTCTTT.

The chain joins TRBV7-9 to TRBJ2-5, with D unresolved. This CDR3 contains 14 residues. V gave up 3 bases and J gave up 1 base, with 9 bases separating them. Germline V gene data show CDR1 as SEHNR and CDR2 as FQNEAQ (reference sequence). The CDR3 here is CASSFGGVQETQYF. CDR3 DNA: TGTGCCAGCAGCTTCGGTGGAGTCCAAGAGACCCAGTACTTC.

There are a few counts of this clone. The chain recombines TRBV30 with TRBJ2-7; D might be TRBD2 (6 bases). The CDR3 loop spans 12 amino acids. Trimming cost V 8 bases and J 5 bases, with 16 bases left between them. In germline, CDR1 is GTSNPN, CDR2 SVGIG (reference sequence). For the CDR3, the DNA is TGTGCCGCGGGACCCGTAGCCAACGAGCAGTACTTC. Its translation: CAAGPVANEQYF. The full variable domain, rest sourced from reference TRBV30 and TRBJ2-7, is SQTIHQWPATLVQPVGSPLSLECTVEGTSNPNLYWYRQAAGRGLQLLFYSVGIGQISSEVPQNLSASRPQDRQFILSSKKLLLSDSGFYLCAAGPVANEQYFGPGTRLTVT.

This clone was observed a few times. The gene calls are TRBV6-6 and TRBJ2-2, with TRBD2 matching over 8 bases. The junction had 7 bases not matched to a gene; V was cut back by 4 bases and J by 6 bases. Germline V gives CDR1 MNHNY, CDR2 SVGAGI (reference sequence). This CDR3 contains 15 residues. CDR3 bases: TGTGCCAGCAGTTCGAGCGGGGGAAGCGCCGGGGAGCTGTTTTTT. It specifies CASSSSGGSAGELFF.

This clone showed up just a few times. The chain recombines TRBV7-9 with TRBJ2-5, with D possibly TRBD2 on 5 matching bases. There are 11 residues in the CDR3. CDR1 SEHNR and CDR2 FQNEAQ come from the germline V gene (reference sequence). The V gene lost 4 bases and the J gene lost 11 bases, with 11 bases spanning the gap. The CDR3 is CASSSAGTQYF. The CDR3 nucleotides read TGTGCCAGCAGCTCGGCGGGCACTCAGTACTTC.

The chain is built from TRBV10-2 and TRBJ2-7; 8 bases fit TRBD1. CDR1 and CDR2 from the germline V gene are WSHSY and SAAADI. The CDR3 loop spans 12 amino acids. J gave up 2 bases and V 8 bases, and 2 bases lay outside the gene matches. The CDR3 loop is CASATGAYEQYF. DNA for the CDR3: TGCGCCAGCGCGACAGGGGCCTACGAGCAGTACTTC.